This T cell receptor beta chain appears in the sequencing data of a study of CD8 T cells in ankylosing spondylitis. Study-level findings and limits: Those disease-linked clones were CD8+; they were also relatively rare in peripheral blood. Seven to nine highly homologous variants made up a TCR beta motif that seemed to typify ankylosing spondylitis blood. Matched ankylosing spondylitis synovial fluid reportedly showed significant enrichment of disease-linked clones. A number of the motif variants had already been described in reactive arthritis synovial fluid and blood.

Using quantitative 5'-RACE with molecular barcodes, the authors made TCR beta libraries. MiXCR, run by TCRdb on the 5' RACE reads, gives a single entry per CDR3 protein. The top ten hold nearly 7% of the sample, which has fewer than 650,000 distinct CDR3 sequences, about 13% seen once. With respect to this clonotype: Antigen unknown.

The sample comprised blood, either unsorted or a sorted T cell fraction (not recorded which). The sequence came from a male donor with ankylosing spondylitis.

The CDR3 region is CASSRQEPYGYTF. The CDR3 nucleotides are TGCGCCAGCAGCCGTCAGGAGCCCTATGGCTACACCTTC. The rearrangement joins TRBV5-1 to TRBJ1-2; no clear D gene. This CDR3 has 13 residues. V lost 4 bases to trimming and J lost 4 bases, with 11 bases between them. From germline, CDR1 is SGHRS and CDR2 YFSETQ.